The T cell receptor (beta chain) described here comes from a study of human T cells and chemical hapten exposure (dated by TCRdb to about 2021). General notes on the study: For sensitization, 2% DPC in acetone was applied to a 2 cm by 2 cm area of upper inner arm skin. Throughout the approximately 24-week study period, patients were also given weekly therapeutic DPC doses on the scalp. The libraries were sequenced as a pool, and the TCR yield per sample differed mostly because of small variations in library volumes within the pool. The mostly female patient cohort included alopecia areata with under or over 50% scalp involvement, alopecia totalis and alopecia universalis. Patch testing on the upper back used Finn chambers containing 0.01% DPC, with scoring done after 6 days according to International Contact Dermatitis Research Group standards. The study tracked peripheral blood TCR repertoire changes in vivo during primary and secondary sensitization to the hapten diphenylcyclopropenone (DPC) in alopecia patients. Blood samples were taken from patients before sensitization (week 0) and then at 2, 6 and about 24 weeks after DPC sensitization. Blood for TCR sequencing was provided by twenty-nine alopecia patients at one to four time points (pre-sensitization, 2, 6 and 24 weeks).

The research as a whole found: Expanded TCRs formed significantly more large CDR3 similarity clusters than pre-sensitization or healthy control sets, consistent with antigen-driven responses. Alopecia, a presumed autoimmune disease, was present in all patients, so the immune response of the patients might differ from that of healthy individuals. No change with DPC sensitization was found in the number of TCRs above 1 in 1000 frequency, and no evidence of global repertoire structure alterations was found. Patch test score was positively correlated with the number of PT1 expanded TCRs, with significance at thresholds 8, 16 and 32 but not at 4. After repeated subsampling, the strength of the expansion versus patch-test correlation and the threshold at which it became significant changed.

From cysteine to phenylalanine, the CDR3 is 12 amino acids long. Only the CDR3 portion is preserved as DNA: 36 bases, with reading frame beginning at the first base. CDR1 and CDR2, per the germline V gene, are MNHEY and SVGEGT. Relative to germline, V is 4 bases shorter and J is 4 bases shorter, with 8 bases between their ends. In light of the paper, this sample's time point label describes: patch test 3, about 24 weeks after DPC sensitization. Per the publication, the treatment or condition label means: therapeutic diphenylcyclopropenone sensitization with weekly scalp DPC. Blood at each patch-test visit was drawn before the patch test was applied. To be eligible, patients had to be aged 18 to 70, diagnosed with alopecia and judged suitable for DPC therapy, while pregnant patients were excluded. Unfractionated whole blood was collected in Tempus Blood RNA tubes, and total RNA was extracted from that blood.

Library prep was done by RACE. Sequencing instrument: NextSeq 500. Library preparation attached unique molecular identifiers to individual cDNA molecules for quantitative, reproducible TCR counting. Both TCR alpha and TCR beta chains were sequenced from each blood RNA sample. The authors' analysis ran thus. The median number of TCRs per sample was roughly 98,000, ranging from 23,224 to 690,600. V, J and CDR3 annotation of the TCR reads was carried out using the Decombinator software suite. Every sample was subsampled to the same number of TCRs (28,000) for the PS versus PT1 abundance plots. Expanded TCRs were defined as absent before sensitization and observed at least eight times at the 2-week time point. TCRdb's own reprocessing of the public reads used fastp at Q25 and MiXCR and kept productive beta chains. Every distinct CDR3 protein forms one entry, paired with its most common genes and DNA. V and J calls and clone size were set by TCRdb, not the authors. This sample gives roughly 150,000 distinct CDR3 sequences in total; 28% of them show up just once. The ten largest clones take up 2.1% of the sample.

About this clonotype itself: What antigen it recognizes has not been identified. The sample holds no much larger clone one base away, and base qualities are not on file.

Sequenced material: whole blood, taken in connection with sensitization to the hapten diphenylcyclopropenone (DPC). The chain uses TRBV6-2 or TRBV6-3 and TRBJ2-7; the D gene is possibly TRBD1, with 5 bases matching. The sequence was collected from a woman younger than 35 with alopecia areata. Some clones in this sample may be carry-over from other donors' samples. The CDR3: CASSWGSYEQYF. Here is the DNA: TGTGCCAGCAGTTGGGGCAGTTACGAGCAGTACTTC.